Listed below are T cell receptor beta chains from one sample, sequenced in a study of control samples from healthy donors and cancer patients. The assay was immunoSEQ multiplex PCR, and TCRdb's table has in-frame clones only and misses some. The sample comprises about 190,000 clones, about 91% of which are singletons, and approximately 1.8% rests with the top ten. Sequencing input: blood. The receptors derive from a man aged 25-45 years in good health. The CDR3 runs from the conserved cysteine through the conserved F or W. A D gene is named only where the DNA matches it firmly. Clone size is stated in some rows and not others, as once, few, many or a class when expanded.

J gene	D gene	clone size	V gene	CDR3 protein	CDR3 DNA
TRBJ1-6	TRBD1	few	TRBV6-5	CASSSDRGLGSPLHF	TGTGCCAGCAGTTCGGACAGGGGGCTGGGTTCACCCCTCCACTTT
TRBJ1-3	-	-	TRBV5-1	CASSYGDSGNTIYF	TGCGCCAGCAGCTATGGGGACTCTGGAAACACCATATATTTT
TRBJ1-2	TRBD1	-	TRBV6-6	CASQTGGRGYTF	TGTGCCAGCCAAACAGGGGGCAGGGGCTACACCTTC
TRBJ2-7	-	-	TRBV7-9	CASSPPGREQYF	TGTGCCAGCAGCCCCCCCGGCCGCGAGCAGTACTTC
TRBJ2-7	TRBD2	-	TRBV29-1	CSVEGLAGDYEQYF	TGCAGCGTTGAGGGACTAGCGGGGGACTACGAGCAGTACTTC
TRBJ1-3	-	-	TRBV6-5	CATRTIRSGNTIYF	TGTGCCACGCGGACGATACGCTCTGGAAACACCATATATTTT
TRBJ1-1	-	-	TRBV9	CASSDEGPEAFF	TGTGCCAGCAGCGATGAGGGCCCTGAAGCTTTCTTT
TRBJ2-3	-	-	TRBV7-9	CASSERQGTDTQYF	TGTGCCAGCAGCGAACGACAAGGCACAGATACGCAGTATTTT
TRBJ1-5	-	once	TRBV7-9	CASSLDFSLSNQPQHF	TGTGCCAGCAGCTTAGATTTCTCCCTGAGCAATCAGCCCCAGCATTTT
TRBJ1-1	-	-	TRBV5-1	CASSLDRGEGEAFF	TGCGCCAGCAGCTTGGACCGGGGGGAGGGTGAAGCTTTCTTT
TRBJ2-7	-	-	TRBV12-3/TRBV12-4	CASSYLASYEQYF	TGTGCCAGCAGCTATCTAGCGTCCTACGAGCAGTACTTC
TRBJ1-2	-	-	TRBV4-1	CASSPEGADYGYTF	TGCGCCAGCAGCCCGGAAGGGGCCGATTATGGCTACACCTTC
TRBJ2-7	-	-	TRBV19	CASSMPSGNSYEQYF	TGTGCCAGTAGTATGCCAAGCGGTAACTCCTACGAGCAGTACTTC
TRBJ2-3	-	-	TRBV20-1	CSASDSPKVTDTQYF	TGCAGTGCTAGTGACTCACCCAAGGTCACAGATACGCAGTATTTT
TRBJ2-7	TRBD2	-	TRBV9	CASSVGPSGAYEQYF	TGTGCCAGCAGCGTAGGGCCTAGCGGGGCCTACGAGCAGTACTTC
TRBJ1-1	-	-	TRBV10-3	CAISEGRGLGAFF	TGTGCCATCAGTGAGGGGCGGGGCCTGGGAGCTTTCTTT
TRBJ1-1	-	-	TRBV3-1/TRBV3-2	CASSQADSNTEAFF	TGTGCCAGCAGCCAAGCGGACAGTAACACTGAAGCTTTCTTT
TRBJ2-4	-	-	TRBV7-9	CASSESGAGKNIQYF	TGTGCCAGCAGCGAATCAGGGGCAGGGAAAAACATTCAGTACTTC
TRBJ1-1	TRBD1	once	TRBV6-4	CASSRQGRTEAFF	TGTGCCAGCAGTCGACAGGGGAGGACTGAAGCTTTCTTT
TRBJ1-2	TRBD1	-	TRBV7-8	CASSSQGVANYGYTF	TGTGCCAGCAGCTCACAGGGGGTAGCTAACTATGGCTACACCTTC
TRBJ1-2	-	-	TRBV10-3	CAISDLQGSGYTF	TGTGCCATCAGTGACTTGCAGGGGTCTGGCTACACCTTC
TRBJ1-1	-	-	TRBV30	CAWGTGYTEAFF	TGTGCCTGGGGGACCGGTTACACTGAAGCTTTCTTT
TRBJ1-2	TRBD1	-	TRBV4-1	CASSRDRELHGYTF	TGCGCCAGCAGCCGGGACAGGGAACTTCATGGCTACACCTTC
TRBJ1-4	-	-	TRBV18	CASSPNAGTTNEKLFF	TGTGCCAGCTCACCTAACGCGGGGACAACTAATGAAAAACTGTTTTTT
TRBJ2-7	TRBD1	-	TRBV30	CACIKRWDRAYEQYF	TGTGCCTGTATTAAACGTTGGGACAGGGCGTACGAGCAGTACTTC
TRBJ2-5	TRBD2	once	TRBV5-1	CASSFEASGVETQYF	TGCGCCAGCAGCTTTGAGGCTAGCGGGGTGGAGACCCAGTACTTC
TRBJ2-7	TRBD1	few	TRBV7-9	CASSPGTGSGEQYF	TGTGCCAGCAGCCCCGGGACAGGGAGTGGCGAGCAGTACTTC
TRBJ1-2	TRBD1	few	TRBV29-1	CSADRGSDGYTF	TGCAGCGCGGACAGGGGCTCCGATGGCTACACCTTC
TRBJ1-1	-	once	TRBV5-1	CASSFVAGMNNEAFF	TGCGCCAGCAGCTTTGTCGCGGGGATGAACAATGAAGCTTTCTTT
TRBJ1-4	-	-	TRBV7-9	CASSFKAGENEKLFF	TGTGCCAGCAGCTTTAAGGCAGGTGAAAATGAAAAACTGTTTTTT
TRBJ1-2	-	-	TRBV30	CAWSSRSAGFYGYTF	TGTGCCTGGAGTTCCCGCTCCGCGGGCTTCTATGGCTACACCTTC
TRBJ1-6	-	once	TRBV6-4	CASTVWGDNSPLHF	TGTGCCAGCACTGTATGGGGGGATAATTCACCCCTCCACTTT
TRBJ2-5	-	-	TRBV2	CASSDPKETQYF	TGTGCCAGCAGCGACCCTAAAGAGACCCAGTACTTC
TRBJ1-3	-	-	TRBV9	CASSVQGTSGNTIYF	TGTGCCAGCAGCGTGCAGGGGACTTCCGGAAACACCATATATTTT
TRBJ1-1	TRBD1	-	TRBV5-1	CASSWDSNTEAFF	TGCGCCAGCAGCTGGGACAGTAACACTGAAGCTTTCTTT
TRBJ2-7	-	-	TRBV10-1	CAGVADYYYEQYF	TGCGCAGGCGTCGCGGACTACTACTACGAGCAGTACTTC
TRBJ1-5	TRBD1	-	TRBV12-5	CASGFLAPGTGGSGNQPQHF	TGTGCTAGTGGTTTTCTCGCCCCCGGGACAGGGGGTAGTGGCAATCAGCCCCAGCATTTT
TRBJ2-3	-	-	TRBV9	CASSTGFSTDTQYF	TGTGCCAGCTCCACCGGCTTTAGCACAGATACGCAGTATTTT
TRBJ1-1	-	-	TRBV30	CAWSRGARTEAFF	TGTGCCTGGAGTCGAGGGGCGAGGACTGAAGCTTTCTTT
TRBJ1-5	-	-	TRBV18	CASSRNRENQPQHF	TGTGCCAGCTCACGTAATCGGGAAAATCAGCCCCAGCATTTT
TRBJ2-1	TRBD1	-	TRBV27	CASTLGTEAYNEQFF	TGTGCCAGCACCCTCGGGACAGAAGCCTACAATGAGCAGTTCTTC
TRBJ2-3	-	-	TRBV12-5	CASGFWRDTQYF	TGTGCTAGTGGCTTTTGGAGAGATACGCAGTATTTT
TRBJ2-7	-	-	TRBV2	CASSETRIPYF	TGTGCCAGCAGCGAGACCCGAATTCCGTACTTC
TRBJ1-2	-	-	TRBV6-5	CASRSAGEVHYGYTF	TGTGCCAGCAGGTCCGCGGGGGAGGTCCATTATGGCTACACCTTC
TRBJ2-3	TRBD2	-	TRBV7-9	CASSFGTSGGRTTDTQYF	TGTGCCAGCAGCTTCGGGACTAGCGGGGGGAGGACCACAGATACGCAGTATTTT
TRBJ1-5	-	once	TRBV6-5	CASSFRGGDQPQHF	TGTGCCAGCAGTTTTCGGGGAGGTGATCAGCCCCAGCATTTT
TRBJ1-2	TRBD1	-	TRBV15	CATSRGDRGFSGYTF	TGTGCCACCAGCAGAGGGGACAGGGGGTTCTCTGGCTACACCTTC
TRBJ1-6	-	-	TRBV29-1	CSARFQGNSPLHF	TGCAGCGCCCGGTTCCAGGGGAATTCACCCCTCCACTTT
TRBJ2-1	-	once	TRBV7-9	CASSLGQGVAYNEQFF	TGTGCCAGCAGCTTAGGCCAGGGAGTTGCCTACAATGAGCAGTTCTTC
TRBJ1-3	-	once	TRBV7-8	CASSLGDGGLTGNTIYF	TGTGCCAGCAGCTTAGGTGACGGGGGGCTAACTGGAAACACCATATATTTT
TRBJ2-1	-	-	TRBV14	CASSQDRRGTYEQFF	TGTGCCAGCAGCCAAGATAGAAGAGGGACCTATGAGCAGTTCTTC